The 8 T cell receptor beta chains listed next were all sequenced from one sample in a study of blood T cell repertoires in COVID-19. TCRdb's table, derived via immunoSEQ multiplex PCR, lists solely in-frame clones and lacks some. This repertoire shows 150,000 or so clones, about 86% found once; its top ten account for roughly 19%. The source material was peripheral blood. Receptors were obtained from an elderly woman with acute or convalescent COVID-19.

The CDR3 is CASSPRMQGSYEQYF. The DNA for the CDR3 is TGTGCCAGCAGCCCAAGGATGCAGGGTTCCTACGAGCAGTACTTC. The rearrangement uses TRBV5-4 and TRBJ2-7, with a tentative D call TRBD1 (5 bases). V was cut by 4 bases and J by 1 base, with 15 bases left in between. The germline V gene has CDR1 SGHNT and CDR2 YYREEE (reference sequence). This CDR3 comprises 15 residues.

The gene calls are TRBV19 and TRBJ1-2; no reliable D call. Germline values: CDR1 LNHDA, CDR2 SQIVND (reference sequence). CDR3 size: 15 residues. Trimming shortened V by 6 bases and J by 4 bases, and 18 bases separated the two germline ends. Here the CDR3 reads CASSLQINNPYGYTF. In DNA, the CDR3 is TGTGCCAGTAGCTTACAGATTAACAACCCCTATGGCTACACCTTC.

The V gene is TRBV18, the J gene TRBJ1-2; D is possibly TRBD1 (5 bases). CDR3 size: 13 residues. Per the germline V gene, CDR1 is KGHSH and CDR2 is LQKENI. Trimming took 6 bases from V and 4 from J, leaving 12 bases between them. This CDR3 is CASSQGVGYGYTF. The DNA for the CDR3 is TGTGCCAGCTCGCAAGGGGTGGGCTATGGCTACACCTTC.

V and J are TRBV11-2 and TRBJ1-1, with TRBD1 matching over 7 bases. V lost 1 base to trimming and J lost 7 bases; unmatched junction nucleotides: 3. This CDR3 has 13 residues. Germline-derived CDR1 and CDR2 are SGHAT and FQNNGV. CDR3 in amino acids: CASSLGGQFEAFF. For the CDR3, the DNA is TGTGCCAGCAGCTTAGGGGGACAGTTTGAAGCTTTCTTT.

This clone has only one observation. The CDR3 loop is CASSTPAGVVRGYTF. The CDR3 bases are TGTGCCAGCAGTACCCCCGCAGGGGTAGTTCGTGGCTACACCTTC. The chain combines TRBV6-6 with TRBJ1-2; D is perhaps TRBD1 (6 bases). V was clipped by 5 bases and J by 7 bases, with 20 bases between them. Germline V lookup: CDR1 MNHNY, CDR2 SVGAGI (reference sequence). The CDR3 runs 15 residues.

The J gene is TRBJ1-2, the V gene TRBV15, with TRBD1 identical over 10 bases. The germline V gene encodes CDR1 LNHNV and CDR2 YYDKDF (reference sequence). Trimming removed 2 bases from V and 10 bases from J; junction bases left unmatched: 10. The CDR3 spans 15 residues. CDR3 in amino acids: CATSRPPGTGVVYTF. DNA for the CDR3: TGTGCCACCAGCAGACCCCCCGGGACAGGGGTCGTCTACACCTTC.

The CDR3 nucleotides read TGTGCCAGCAGCTTGCGTGGCTCCTACAATGAGCAGTTCTTC. Translated: CASSLRGSYNEQFF. The J gene is TRBJ2-1, the V gene TRBV11-2; no firm D call. Germline CDR1 reads SGHAT; CDR2 reads FQNNGV. The CDR3 totals 14 residues. The V and J ends lost 3 bases and 0 bases respectively, with 6 bases between them.

This clone showed up just once. The chain is built from TRBV30 and TRBJ1-3; D is unclear. From germline, CDR1 is GTSNPN and CDR2 SVGIG (reference sequence). V lost 4 bases and J 9 bases, leaving 13 bases between the germline ends. The CDR3 is 12 residues long. CDR3 nucleotides: TGTGCCTGGACTGTACAAGGAGGCACCATATATTTT. Translated: CAWTVQGGTIYF.